The clone carrying this T cell receptor (beta chain) was detected only a few times. The CDR3 loop spans 17 amino acids. Germline assignment: CDR1 SNHLY and CDR2 FYNNEI. V was trimmed by 5 bases and J by 2 bases, leaving 21 bases between them. Ages ranged from about 18 to 89 years, with residence in 24 US areas. Researchers sorted participants into cohorts using their self-reported clinical history. This specimen belongs to a study of blood T cell repertoires in COVID-19. On the study more broadly: The United States, Italy and Spain supplied acute and convalescent COVID-19 samples.

How the authors handled the data: Reference gene primer amplification yielded estimated nucleated cell counts. Profiling relied on immunoSEQ multiplex PCR, and the TCRdb table lists in-frame clones only, not all of them. V and J calls and clone size are as listed in that table; D and trimming were resolved from the DNA. Of about 220,000 clones in the sample, roughly 80% were seen once. This receptor was taken from a middle-aged woman with acute COVID-19. Sequenced sample: PBMCs or T cells enriched from blood (not recorded which). V is TRBV2 and J is TRBJ1-2, with D perhaps TRBD1 (5 bases). CDR3 nucleotide sequence: TGTGCCAGCAGTCCGGGACTGCTGACTTCTTTAAACTATGGCTACACCTTC. Translating it yields CASSPGLLTSLNYGYTF.